The sequence of this T cell receptor beta chain was determined in a study of Tregs in tolerant kidney transplant recipients. Some clones are missing from TCRdb's copy, which holds only in-frame ones; the method was immunoSEQ multiplex PCR. The profile shows about 240,000 clones, about 86% of them singletons. The germline V and J ends were trimmed by 4 bases and 4 bases, with 11 bases remaining between them. The germline gives CDR1 SNHLY, CDR2 FYNNEI. The CDR3 sequence is 13 residues long. The receptor was derived from a human donor in good health. Material for sequencing was CD4+ T cells from blood. This chain joins TRBV2 and TRBJ2-7; D gene uncertain. The CDR3 region has the DNA TGTGCCAGCAGTGCTTTACGCGAGTACGAGCAGTACTTC. Residues: CASSALREYEQYF.